One sample yielded the 3 T cell receptor beta chains listed below, sequenced in a study of identical twins. TCRdb re-derived calls from the 5' RACE reads in MiXCR, one entry per CDR3 protein. The table shows some 760,000 distinct CDR3 sequences, with roughly 18% occurring only once. These records were also assigned to another study, of T cells expressing NK-cell markers.

The sequenced sample was PBMCs. These receptors came from a woman aged 18 to 35 in good health.

The CDR3 protein is CASSQDAIGGGTDTQYF. As DNA, the CDR3 is TGTGCCAGCAGCCAAGACGCGATCGGGGGAGGTACAGATACGCAGTATTTT. The chain carries TRBV4-2 and TRBJ2-3; a weak D match, TRBD2 (6 bases). Germline-derived CDR1 and CDR2 are LGHNA and YNFKEQ. CDR3 length: 17 amino acids. The V and J ends lost 0 bases and 3 bases respectively, with 16 bases between them.

This CDR3 is CASSSEYTQYF. The CDR3 coding sequence is TGTGCCAGCTCTAGCGAATATACGCAGTATTTT. This chain connects TRBV2 to TRBJ2-3; weak D call: TRBD2 (6 bases). The ends were cut back, 8 bases at V and 7 bases at J, with 10 bases in the middle. The CDR3 covers 11 residues. Looked up from germline, CDR1 is SNHLY and CDR2 is FYNNEI. The full variable domain, its missing parts supplied by reference TRBV2 and TRBJ2-3, is EPEVTQTPSHQVTQMGQEVILRCVPISNHLYFYWYRQILGQKVEFLVSFYNNEISEKSEIFDDQFSVERPDGSNFTLKIRSTKLEDSAMYFCASSSEYTQYFGPGTRLTVL.

This clonotype was found a few times. This sequence joins TRBV6-4 and TRBJ2-5; 7 nucleotides match TRBD2. This CDR3 contains 13 residues. V was pared by 4 bases and J by 3 bases, with 2 bases of the junction left unmatched. Germline V gene lookup returns CDR1 MRHNA and CDR2 SNTAGT. This CDR3 is CASSVREKETQYF. For the CDR3, the DNA is TGTGCCAGCAGTGTGCGGGAGAAAGAGACCCAGTACTTC.